A single T cell receptor (beta chain) is shown here with its context. Its antigen is undetermined. This sample is drawn from a study of T-cell reconstitution after alpha-beta-depleted transplantation in children. Study results and limitations: There were some patients whose high TCRbeta diversity at day 60 came from surviving recipient T cells and thymic progenitors. T-cell counts and diversity at one year post-transplant came mainly from newly produced T cells.

Construction of the TCRbeta library involved unique molecular identifiers. In TCRdb, the PCR reads were re-called with MiXCR into one record per CDR3 protein. This sample has approximately 230,000 distinct CDR3 sequences, with 20% to 30% found just once. This CDR3 spans 12 amino acids. Trimming removed 5 bases from V and 7 bases from J, with 12 bases in between. The sequences come from PBMCs, mostly from graft donor cells, collected 360 days after TCRalphabeta/CD19-depleted stem cell transplant. This clonotype originated in a female patient between 2 and 15 years old who had a stem cell transplant for congenital amegakaryocytic thrombocytopenia, so the T cells may come from the graft donor. The V and J genes are TRBV12-3 or TRBV12-4 and TRBJ2-7; D remains ambiguous. The CDR3 loop is CASSVGPREQYF. DNA of the CDR3: TGTGCCAGCAGTGTAGGGCCAAGGGAGCAGTACTTC.